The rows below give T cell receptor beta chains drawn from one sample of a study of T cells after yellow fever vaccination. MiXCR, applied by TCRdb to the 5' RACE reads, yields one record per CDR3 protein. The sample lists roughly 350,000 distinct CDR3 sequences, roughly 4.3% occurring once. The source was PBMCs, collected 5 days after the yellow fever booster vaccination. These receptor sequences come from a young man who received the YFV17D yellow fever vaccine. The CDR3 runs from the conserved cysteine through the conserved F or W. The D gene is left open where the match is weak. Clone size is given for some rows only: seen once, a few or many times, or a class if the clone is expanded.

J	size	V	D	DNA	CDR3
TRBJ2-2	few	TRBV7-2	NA	TGTGCCAGCAGCTTACCCCCCCGGGGGAGACCGAGGGGGGAGCTGTTTTTT	CASSLPPRGRPRGELFF
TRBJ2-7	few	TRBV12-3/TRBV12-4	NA	TGTGCCAGCAGTTTCTGGGCGGGGAGCAGGACCTACGAGCAGTACTTC	CASSFWAGSRTYEQYF
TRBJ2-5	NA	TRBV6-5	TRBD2	TGTGCCAGCATCAAGTCTGCGCGGGAGATCCAGTACTTC	CASIKSAREIQYF
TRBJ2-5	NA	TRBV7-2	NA	TGTGCCAGCAGCTTGGACTATTCTGAGACCCAGTACTTC	CASSLDYSETQYF
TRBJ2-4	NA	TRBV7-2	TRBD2	TGTGCCAGCAGCTTTACGGCGGGGGGGGAGTGGAACATTCAGTACTTC	CASSFTAGGEWNIQYF
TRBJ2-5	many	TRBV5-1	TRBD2	TGCGCCAGCAGCATGCGGGGGGACCAAGAGACCCAGTACTTC	CASSMRGDQETQYF
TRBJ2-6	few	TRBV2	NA	TGTGCCAGCAGTGATTCAGGGGCCAACGTCCTGACTTTC	CASSDSGANVLTF
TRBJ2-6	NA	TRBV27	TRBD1	TGTGCCAGGACCAGGGGGCAGTATGGTGGTGGGGCCAACGTCCTGACTTTC	CARTRGQYGGGANVLTF
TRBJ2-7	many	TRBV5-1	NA	TGCGCCAGCAGCCCCGGACTGGACGAGCAGTACTTC	CASSPGLDEQYF
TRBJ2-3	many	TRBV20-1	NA	TGCAGTGCTAGAGGGGTCGGGGGAGAAGGTTTAGATACGCAGTATTTT	CSARGVGGEGLDTQYF
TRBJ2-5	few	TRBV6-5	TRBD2	TGTGCCAGCAGTTACTCGACGGGGGGTTACCAAGAGACCCAGTACTTC	CASSYSTGGYQETQYF
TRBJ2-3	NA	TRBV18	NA	TGTGCCAGCTCACCGCAGGACCCTAGCACAGATACGCAGTATTTT	CASSPQDPSTDTQYF
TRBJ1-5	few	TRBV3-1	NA	TGTGCCAGCAGTTTCTCGGGGGCTAGTCAGCCCCAGCATTTT	CASSFSGASQPQHF
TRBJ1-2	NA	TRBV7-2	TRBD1	TGTGCCAGCAGCGACCCGGGACAGGGGTTCTATGGCTACACCTTC	CASSDPGQGFYGYTF
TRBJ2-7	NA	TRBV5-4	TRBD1	TGTGCCAGCAGCAAGCCGGACAGGGGAATGCACTTC	CASSKPDRGMHF
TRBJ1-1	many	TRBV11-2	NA	TGTGCCAGCAGCCTTCCAGGGAGAGTCCAAGCTTTCTTT	CASSLPGRVQAFF
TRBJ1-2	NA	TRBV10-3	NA	TGTGCCATCAGCCCCCTTTTCAGCGGGGGCTACACCTTC	CAISPLFSGGYTF
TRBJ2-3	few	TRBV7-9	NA	TGTGCCAGCAGCTTCGATTCAGGAAAAGATACGCAGTATTTT	CASSFDSGKDTQYF
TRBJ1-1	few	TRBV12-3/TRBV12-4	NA	TGTGCCAGCAGTTTAATAAGGGGCGAAGCTTTCTTT	CASSLIRGEAFF
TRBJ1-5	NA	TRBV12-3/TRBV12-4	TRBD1	TGTGCCAGCAGTTTAACCAGGGGGCTCAATCAGCCCCAGCATTTT	CASSLTRGLNQPQHF
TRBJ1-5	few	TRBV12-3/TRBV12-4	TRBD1	TGTGCCAGCAGTTCCCCTGGACAGGGTAGGGGGGTGTTGGCTCAGCCCCAGCATTTT	CASSSPGQGRGVLAQPQHF
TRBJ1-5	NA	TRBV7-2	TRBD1	TGTGCCAGCAGTAGAAGACAGGGGTCCAGCCAGCCCCAGCATTTT	CASSRRQGSSQPQHF
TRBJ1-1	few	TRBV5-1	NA	TGCGCCAGCAGCTTCGCAGGGGAAACTGAAGCTTTCTTT	CASSFAGETEAFF
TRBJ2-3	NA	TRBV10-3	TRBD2	TGTGCCATCAGTATGGGGCGGGGGGGCACAGATACGCAGTATTTT	CAISMGRGGTDTQYF
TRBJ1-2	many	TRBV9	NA	TGTGCCAGCAGCGTAGAGTTCAGCTATGGCTACACCTTC	CASSVEFSYGYTF
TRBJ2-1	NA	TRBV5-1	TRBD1	TGCGCCAGCAGCTGGGACAGTACTCGGAATGAGCAGTTCTTC	CASSWDSTRNEQFF
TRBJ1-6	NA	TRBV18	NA	TGTGCCAGCTCCACGGAAAATTCACCCCTCCACTTT	CASSTENSPLHF
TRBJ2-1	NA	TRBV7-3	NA	TGTGCCAGCAGCTTAATGGGGGGGGCAACGAATGAGCAGTTCTTC	CASSLMGGATNEQFF
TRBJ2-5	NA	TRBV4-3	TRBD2	TGCGCCAGCAGCCAAGATGTAACCAGCGGGGGGCTTATGAAGACCCAGTACTTC	CASSQDVTSGGLMKTQYF
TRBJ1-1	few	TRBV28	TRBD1	TGTGCCAGCAGTTTATGGGCGGGACAGATGAACACTGAAGCTTTCTTT	CASSLWAGQMNTEAFF
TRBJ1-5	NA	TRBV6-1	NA	TGTGCCAGCAGTCAGATTGGGAGCAATCAGCCCCAGCATTTT	CASSQIGSNQPQHF
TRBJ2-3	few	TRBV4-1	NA	TGCGCCAGCAGCCAAGAAGGATCGGAATTCACAGATACGCAGTATTTT	CASSQEGSEFTDTQYF
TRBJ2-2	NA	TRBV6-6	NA	TGTGCCGTTTCCAGCATAGGGAACACCGGGGAGCTGTTTTTT	CAVSSIGNTGELFF
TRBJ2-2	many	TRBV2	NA	TGTGCCAGCAGGGGACGTTTGAACACCGGGGAGCTGTTTTTT	CASRGRLNTGELFF
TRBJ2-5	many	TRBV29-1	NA	TGCAGCGTGGGGGGCAGGGAAGAGACCCAGTACTTC	CSVGGREETQYF
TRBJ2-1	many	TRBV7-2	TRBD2	TGTGCCAGCAGCTTAGTGCGTCTAGCGGTTTACAATGAGCAGTTCTTC	CASSLVRLAVYNEQFF
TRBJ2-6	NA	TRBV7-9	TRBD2	TGTGCCAGCAGGCACCGGGGGGGGTCTGGGGCCAACGTCCTGACTTTC	CASRHRGGSGANVLTF
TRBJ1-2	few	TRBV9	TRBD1	TGTGCCAGCACCGTAGGGACAGCTAACTATGGCTACACCTTC	CASTVGTANYGYTF
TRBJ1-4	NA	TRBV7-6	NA	TGTGCCAGCAGCTTAGAGGGGTTTGATGAAAAACTGTTTTTT	CASSLEGFDEKLFF
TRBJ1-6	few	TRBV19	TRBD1	TGTGCCAGTAGTATCTGGGTGGGACAGGATTCACCCCTCCACTTT	CASSIWVGQDSPLHF
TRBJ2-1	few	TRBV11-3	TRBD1	TGTGCCAGCAGCATCGACAGGGGGACGACGTCCTACAATGAGCAGTTCTTC	CASSIDRGTTSYNEQFF
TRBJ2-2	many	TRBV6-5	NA	TGTGCCAGCAGTTCTGATAACACCGGGGAGCTGTTTTTT	CASSSDNTGELFF
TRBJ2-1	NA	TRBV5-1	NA	TGCGCCAGCAGCTTGGGACATGAGGACTACAATGAGCAGTTCTTC	CASSLGHEDYNEQFF
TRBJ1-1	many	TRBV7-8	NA	TGTGCCAGCAGCTTAGACAGGCACACTGAAGCTTTCTTT	CASSLDRHTEAFF
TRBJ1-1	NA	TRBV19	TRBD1	TGTGCCAGTAGTAGGACAGGGTTCACTGAAGCTTTCTTT	CASSRTGFTEAFF
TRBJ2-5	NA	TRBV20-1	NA	TGCAGTGGGGAGGAAATGGAGGAGACCCAGTACTTC	CSGEEMEETQYF
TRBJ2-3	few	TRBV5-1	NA	TGCGCCAGCAGCCTCGGGGGGCCACCCGATACGCAGTATTTT	CASSLGGPPDTQYF